The next 24 T cell receptor beta chains were all read from a single sample in a study of OX40 agonist ivuxolimab in advanced cancers. TCRdb's copy holds only in-frame clones and misses some; the assay was immunoSEQ multiplex PCR. Of around 55,000 clones in the sample, more than 75% were seen once. This specimen was CD4+ or CD8+ T cells sorted from blood, taken in a trial of the OX40 agonist ivuxolimab. Every receptor here comes from an adult with an advanced solid tumor such as melanoma, head and neck, liver or kidney cancer.

The chain employs TRBV4-1 and TRBJ2-3, with 11 bases aligning to TRBD2. The CDR3 length is 14 residues. V was clipped by 6 bases and J by 4 bases; unmatched bases: 3. CDR1 is MGHRA, CDR2 YSYEKL, per germline. The CDR3 is CASRLAGVSDTQYF. The CDR3 DNA follows: TGCGCCAGCAGACTAGCGGGAGTTTCAGATACGCAGTATTTT.

The V and J genes are TRBV29-1 and TRBJ2-1; D unclear. The CDR3 length is 13 residues. Germline CDR1 and CDR2: SQVTM and ANQGSEA. Trimming removed 3 bases from V and 8 bases from J, with 14 bases in between. The chain's CDR3 is CSVDVGKVDEQFF. For the CDR3, the DNA is TGCAGCGTTGATGTGGGAAAGGTCGATGAGCAGTTCTTC.

This chain connects TRBV21-1 to TRBJ2-3. TRBV21-1 is given as a pseudogene. The CDR3 spans 19 residues. This CDR3 is CASSIPAVGICGVRDTQYF. CDR3 DNA sequence: TGTGCCAGCAGCATACCCGCAGTAGGGATCTGCGGAGTGCGGGATACGCAGTATTTT.

The J gene is TRBJ2-6, the V gene TRBV4-1; 11 bases match TRBD1. Unmatched junction bases numbered 7, after V lost 3 bases and J lost 0 bases. Germline values: CDR1 MGHRA, CDR2 YSYEKL. This CDR3 is 19 amino acids long. This chain's CDR3 is CASSHEVGTGGSGANVLTF. DNA of the CDR3: TGCGCCAGCAGCCACGAAGTTGGGACAGGGGGCTCTGGGGCCAACGTCCTGACTTTC.

The gene calls are TRBV9 and TRBJ2-2; no firm D call. Germline values: CDR1 SGDLS, CDR2 YYNGEE. The CDR3 contains 15 residues. V was trimmed by 4 bases and J by 3 bases, leaving 13 bases between them. The CDR3 sequence: CASSLRPDHTGELFF. The CDR3 DNA is TGTGCCAGCAGCTTACGCCCTGACCACACCGGGGAGCTGTTTTTT.

This clone showed up just a few times. The V and J genes are TRBV2 and TRBJ1-5; TRBD1 aligns across 8 bases. The CDR3 contains 13 residues. Germline V gene lookup returns CDR1 SNHLY and CDR2 FYNNEI. After removal of 7 bases from V and 6 bases from J, the junction contained 5 bases not matched to a gene. CDR3 in amino acids: CASTAGGGQPQHF. For the CDR3, the DNA is TGTGCCAGCACCGCAGGGGGCGGTCAGCCCCAGCATTTT.

The chain links TRBV2 to TRBJ1-2; D ambiguous. The CDR3 runs to 14 residues. The V gene's germline CDR1 is SNHLY and CDR2 FYNNEI. Trimming took off 0 bases at V and 3 bases at J, with 8 bases between the two ends. The CDR3 loop is CASSEALKHYGYTF. Written as DNA, the CDR3 is TGTGCCAGCAGTGAAGCGCTTAAACACTATGGCTACACCTTC.

The V and J genes are TRBV11-3 and TRBJ2-7; tentatively, D is TRBD1 or TRBD2 (5 bases each). The germline CDR1 and CDR2 sequences are SGHNT and YENEEA. V lost 4 bases, J lost 4 bases, and 14 bases lay in between. The CDR3 is 14 amino acids. The CDR3 nucleotides are TGTGCCAGCAGCTGGGGAAAGGGGAGTTACGAGCAGTACTTC. Translated: CASSWGKGSYEQYF.

This rearrangement joins TRBV5-5 to TRBJ2-6; perhaps D is TRBD1 or TRBD2 (5 bases each). Germline V gene lookup returns CDR1 SGHKS and CDR2 YYEKEE (reference sequence). This CDR3 region has 15 residues. V lost 4 bases and J 0 bases, leaving 8 bases between the germline ends. CDR3 amino acids: CASSTGGSGANVLTF. The CDR3 coding sequence is TGTGCCAGCAGCACTGGGGGCTCTGGGGCCAACGTCCTGACTTTC.

The chain employs TRBV28 and TRBJ2-7; 7 positions agree with TRBD2. The length of the CDR3 is 15 residues. The trim removed 5 bases at V and 1 base at J, leaving 8 bases unmatched. Germline lookup yields CDR1 MDHEN and CDR2 SYDVKM. Here the CDR3 DNA reads TGTGCCAGCAGTAGCGCTAGCGGAGGTTCCTACGAGCAGTACTTC. It is translated as CASSSASGGSYEQYF. Full variable domain (rest looked up from reference TRBV28 and TRBJ2-7): DVKVTQSSRYLVKRTGEKVFLECVQDMDHENMFWYRQDPGLGLRLIYFSYDVKMKEKGDIPEGYSVSREKKERFSLILESASTNQTSMYLCASSSASGGSYEQYFGPGTRLTVT.

The chain recombines TRBV6-6 with TRBJ2-2, with 9 bases matching TRBD2. Per germline, CDR1 MNHNY and CDR2 SVGAGI (reference sequence). The CDR3 covers 15 residues. After removal of 5 bases from V and 5 bases from J, the junction contained 6 bases not matched to a gene. CDR3 sequence reads: CASSPRLAGTGELFF. CDR3 in DNA: TGTGCCAGCAGTCCCCGGCTAGCGGGAACCGGGGAGCTGTTTTTT.

The rearrangement links TRBV5-1 to TRBJ2-2; D not certain. The CDR3 consists of 13 residues. Between the trimmed V and J ends, which lost 2 bases and 7 bases, there was a span of 9 bases. In germline, CDR1 is SGHRS, CDR2 YFSETQ. CDR3 DNA sequence: TGCGCCAGCAGCTTTTCGGGCGACGGGGAGCTGTTTTTT. Amino acids: CASSFSGDGELFF.

The CDR3 is CAWSVDPNQPQHF. CDR3 nucleotides: TGTGCCTGGAGTGTAGACCCCAATCAGCCCCAGCATTTT. The chain couples TRBV30 to TRBJ1-5; D unclear. This CDR3 is 13 amino acids long. V was clipped by 0 bases and J by 3 bases, with 6 bases between them. CDR1 GTSNPN and CDR2 SVGIG come from the germline V gene (reference sequence).

Worth noting for this clone: The junction shows a germline mismatch at one end, possibly a read error. The chain is built from TRBV9 and TRBJ2-7; 11 nucleotides line up with TRBD1. Germline assignment: CDR1 SGDLS and CDR2 YYNGEE. There are 14 residues in the CDR3. For the CDR3, the DNA is TGTGCCAGCAGCGTAGCGGACAGGGGGCACGAGCAGCACTTC. Encoded protein: CASSVADRGHEQHF.

The V and J genes are TRBV2 and TRBJ2-1; D is tentatively TRBD1 or TRBD2 (5 bases each). The CDR3 has 14 residues. V was clipped by 2 bases and J by 10 bases, with 15 bases between them. Per germline, CDR1 SNHLY and CDR2 FYNNEI. In DNA form, the CDR3 reads TGTGCCAGCAGTGAATCGGGACCACACATAGAGCAGTTCTTC. Protein: CASSESGPHIEQFF.

This chain joins TRBV5-1 and TRBJ2-5; 10 bases are a match to TRBD2. V shed 1 base and J 4 bases; nucleotides not matched to a gene: 7. From germline, CDR1 is SGHRS and CDR2 YFSETQ. This CDR3 has 16 amino acids. The CDR3 here is CASSLLASGSGETQYF. The CDR3 DNA sequence: TGCGCCAGCAGCTTGCTGGCTAGCGGGAGTGGAGAGACCCAGTACTTC.

The chain joins TRBV6-1 to TRBJ2-6, with D unclear. The germline V gene has CDR1 MNHNS and CDR2 SASEGT. Between the trimmed V and J ends, which lost 7 bases and 0 bases, there was a span of 7 bases. The CDR3 totals 14 residues. CDR3 DNA sequence: TGTGCCAGCACATACGTCTCTGGGGCCAACGTCCTGACTTTC. Its protein product is CASTYVSGANVLTF.

This rearrangement joins TRBV28 to TRBJ2-2; the D call may be TRBD1 or TRBD2 (6 bases each). The CDR3 consists of 14 residues. Trimming removed 10 bases from V and 4 bases from J, with 16 bases in between. The germline V gene encodes CDR1 MDHEN and CDR2 SYDVKM. In DNA form, the CDR3 reads TGTGCCACCTTTAGGGGGGCGGGCACCGGGGAGCTGTTTTTT. Translated: CATFRGAGTGELFF.

V and J are TRBV18 and TRBJ2-2; D is perhaps TRBD1 (5 bases). The V gene lost 3 bases and the J gene lost 1 base, with 9 bases spanning the gap. The CDR3 runs to 15 residues. Germline values: CDR1 KGHSH, CDR2 LQKENI. Written as DNA, the CDR3 is TGTGCCAGCTCACCTGGGGCAGGGAACACCGGGGAGCTGTTTTTT. Its translation is CASSPGAGNTGELFF.

The chain couples TRBV7-3 to TRBJ2-3, with unresolved D. Germline CDR1 is SGHTA and CDR2 is FQGTGA. CDR3 length equals 14 residues. The V end was cut by 6 bases, the J end by 4 bases, with 14 bases between. CDR3 sequence reads: CASRSSLTADTQYF. The CDR3 DNA is TGTGCCAGCAGGTCCAGCCTCACAGCAGATACGCAGTATTTT.

The chain employs TRBV9 and TRBJ2-1; TRBD1 might be the D (7 bases). The ends were cut back, 3 bases at V and 0 bases at J, with 10 bases in the middle. This CDR3 is built from 15 residues. The germline CDR1 and CDR2 sequences are SGDLS and YYNGEE. The CDR3 DNA reads TGTGCCAGCAGCGCAGGGGGGTACTCCTACAATGAGCAGTTCTTC. Translation gives CASSAGGYSYNEQFF. Full variable domain (rest looked up from reference TRBV9 and TRBJ2-1): DSGVTQTPKHLITATGQRVTLRCSPRSGDLSVYWYQQSLDQGLQFLIQYYNGEERAKGNILERFSAQQFPDLHSELNLSSLELGDSALYFCASSAGGYSYNEQFFGPGTRLTVL.

This rearrangement joins TRBV18 to TRBJ1-3, with D possibly matching TRBD1 (5 bases). The CDR3 contains 14 residues. CDR1 is KGHSH and CDR2 is LQKENI in the germline V gene. The V end was cut by 2 bases, the J end by 4 bases, with 9 bases between. The CDR3 spells CASSPGTFGNTIYF. CDR3 DNA sequence: TGTGCCAGCTCACCAGGGACGTTCGGAAACACCATATATTTT.

The table lists this clone with a count of one. The chain recombines TRBV11-3 with TRBJ2-7; 9 nucleotides match TRBD1. From germline, CDR1 is SGHNT and CDR2 YENEEA. The CDR3 loop spans 17 amino acids. V lost 1 base and J lost 3; bases outside the gene matches: 10. CDR3 coding DNA: TGTGCCAGCAGCTTAGCGTTCGGACAGGGGAAGGTCTACGAGCAGTACTTC. This encodes CASSLAFGQGKVYEQYF.

This clone appeared a few times. The chain is built from TRBV19 and TRBJ1-1; D gene unclear. This CDR3 has 15 residues. Germline V lookup: CDR1 LNHDA, CDR2 SQIVND (reference sequence). The V gene lost 1 base and the J gene lost 6 bases, with 15 bases spanning the gap. In DNA form, the CDR3 reads TGTGCCAGTAGTATAGTTGGATCCCTGGATGCTGAAGCTTTCTTT. Amino acid sequence: CASSIVGSLDAEAFF.